Here is one T cell receptor beta chain with its context. The sample holds one count of this clonotype. The clone's antigen remains unknown. Base-call qualities are not available, and no considerably larger clone is one nucleotide away. The library was prepared using PCR. Sequencing instrument: Illumina HiSeq 2500. Molecular barcoding was employed in the preparation of TCR libraries, with unique molecular identifiers being used to normalize TCRbeta repertoire quantification. Starting from the raw public reads, TCRdb applied fastp trimming at Q25, assembled clones with MiXCR and retained in-frame beta chains. Rows are combined by CDR3 protein, so each entry shows the most common genes and DNA. The sample contains fewer than 750,000 distinct CDR3 sequences, 27% of them found a single time. The leading ten clones occupy just over 35% of the sample. The germline V gene yields MGHRA for CDR1 and YSYEKL for CDR2. Inclusive of the bounding cysteine and phenylalanine, the CDR3 is 17 residues long. Just the 51-base CDR3 DNA is kept, in frame starting at base 1. V is reduced by 0 bases and J by 3 bases, leaving a spacing of 12 bases between them.

This sample was taken from a study of T-cell reconstitution after alpha-beta-depleted transplantation in children (dated by TCRdb to the mid-2010s). About the study as a whole: The study quantitatively tracked T-cell immune reconstitution after TCRalphabeta/CD19-depleted allogeneic hematopoietic cell transplantation in children using TCR repertoire profiling. General study outcomes and caveats: The apparently early recovery of alphabetaT-cell counts about two months after transplant reportedly depended on only several hundred rapidly expanded clones that came from non-depleted graft cells. In some patients, the high TCRbeta diversity seen at day 60 was put down to recipient T cells and intrathymic progenitors that had survived conditioning. Hyperexpanded clone frequencies declined over subsequent months; after one year, T-cell counts and TCRbeta diversity were mostly attributed to newly produced T cells.

The sample's treatment or condition label, decoded: allogeneic hematopoietic cell transplantation with graft depleted of TCRalphabeta T cells and CD19 B cells. The children who served as transplant recipients had been given grafts of TCRalphabeta/CD19-depleted allogeneic hematopoietic cells. The V gene is TRBV4-1 and the J gene is TRBJ2-6; a tentative D match to TRBD2 spans 6 bases. Sequenced material: PBMCs, taken before TCRalphabeta/CD19-depleted stem cell transplant. This TCR derives from a boy in the first two years of life with Wiskott-Aldrich syndrome, due to receive a stem cell transplant. This receptor has the CDR3 CASSQDQTSFGANVLTF. In nucleotides, the sequence is TGCGCCAGCAGCCAAGATCAAACTAGCTTTGGGGCCAACGTCCTGACTTTC.